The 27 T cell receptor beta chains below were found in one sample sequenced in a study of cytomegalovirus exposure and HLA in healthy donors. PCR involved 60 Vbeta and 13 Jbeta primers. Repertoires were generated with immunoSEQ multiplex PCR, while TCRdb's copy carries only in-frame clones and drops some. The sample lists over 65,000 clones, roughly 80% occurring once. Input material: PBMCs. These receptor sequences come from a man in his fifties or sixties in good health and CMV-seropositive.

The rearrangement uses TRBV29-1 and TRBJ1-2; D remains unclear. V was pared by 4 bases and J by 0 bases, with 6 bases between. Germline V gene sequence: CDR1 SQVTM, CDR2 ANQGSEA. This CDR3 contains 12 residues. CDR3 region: CSVVSANYGYTF. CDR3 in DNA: TGCAGCGTTGTTTCGGCTAACTATGGCTACACCTTC.

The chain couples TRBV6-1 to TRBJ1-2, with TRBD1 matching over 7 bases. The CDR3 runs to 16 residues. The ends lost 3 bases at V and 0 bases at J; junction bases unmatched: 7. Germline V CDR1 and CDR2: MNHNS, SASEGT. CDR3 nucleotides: TGTGCCAGCAGTGACGGCTTGACAGGGACTAACTATGGCTACACCTTC. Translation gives CASSDGLTGTNYGYTF.

The CDR3 DNA reads TGTGCCAGCAGTAGAGAAAGGACGCGGGCTTTTGCTTTCTTT. Its protein is CASSRERTRAFAFF. V and J are TRBV6-5 and TRBJ1-1; D unclear. Deletions cut 5 bases from V and 11 bases from J, with 21 bases between. Germline V CDR1 and CDR2: MNHEY, SVGAGI. The CDR3 totals 14 residues.

CDR3 nucleotide sequence: TGCGCCAGCAGCCAAGATCGGGGATGGACTGAAGCTTTCTTT. Translation gives CASSQDRGWTEAFF. The rearrangement joins TRBV4-1 to TRBJ1-1; D is ambiguous. Trimming stripped 0 bases from V and 5 bases from J, with 10 bases between. This CDR3 region has 14 residues. The V gene's germline CDR1 is MGHRA and CDR2 YSYEKL.

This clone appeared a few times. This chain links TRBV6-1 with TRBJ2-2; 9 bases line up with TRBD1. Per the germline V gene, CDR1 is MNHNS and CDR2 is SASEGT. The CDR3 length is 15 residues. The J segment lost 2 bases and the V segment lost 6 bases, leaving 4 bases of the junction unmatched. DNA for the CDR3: TGTGCCAGCAGACCGGGACAGGGTAACACCGGGGAGCTGTTTTTT. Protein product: CASRPGQGNTGELFF.

The CDR3 nucleotides read TGCGCCAGCAGCTTGCAGGGGATGAACACTGAAGCTTTCTTT. Residues: CASSLQGMNTEAFF. The chain links TRBV5-1 to TRBJ1-1, with a tentative D call TRBD1 (6 bases). Trimming stripped 1 base from V and 0 bases from J, with 7 bases between. The CDR3 sequence is 14 residues long. Germline assignment: CDR1 SGHRS and CDR2 YFSETQ.

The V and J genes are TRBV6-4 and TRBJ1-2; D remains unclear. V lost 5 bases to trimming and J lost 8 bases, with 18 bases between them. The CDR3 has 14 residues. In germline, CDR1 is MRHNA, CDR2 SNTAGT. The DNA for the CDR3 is TGTGCCAGCAGTTACGGACTCGTAGCGGACGGCTACACCTTC. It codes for CASSYGLVADGYTF.

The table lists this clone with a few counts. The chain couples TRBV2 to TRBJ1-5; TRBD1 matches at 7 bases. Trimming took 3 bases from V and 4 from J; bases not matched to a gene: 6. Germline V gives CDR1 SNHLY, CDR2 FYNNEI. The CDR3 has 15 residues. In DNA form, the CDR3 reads TGTGCCAGCAGTGACCGACAGGGCCGTAATCAGCCCCAGCATTTT. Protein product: CASSDRQGRNQPQHF.

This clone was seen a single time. In DNA form, the CDR3 reads TGTGCCAGCAGCCAACTAGCGGGAGAGGTAAATGAGCAGTTCTTC. Translating it yields CASSQLAGEVNEQFF. The chain employs TRBV4-2 and TRBJ2-1; TRBD2 matches 10 bases. The CDR3 covers 15 residues. Germline V gene data show CDR1 as LGHNA and CDR2 as YNFKEQ. With 2 bases clipped from V and 7 bases from J, the junction kept 5 bases outside the gene matches.

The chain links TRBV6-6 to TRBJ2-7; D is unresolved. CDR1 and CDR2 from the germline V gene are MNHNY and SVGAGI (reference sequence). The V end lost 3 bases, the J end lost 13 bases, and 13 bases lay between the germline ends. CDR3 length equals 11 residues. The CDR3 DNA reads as TGTGCCAGCAGTTATAGGCAGGCCAGTTACTTC. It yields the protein CASSYRQASYF.

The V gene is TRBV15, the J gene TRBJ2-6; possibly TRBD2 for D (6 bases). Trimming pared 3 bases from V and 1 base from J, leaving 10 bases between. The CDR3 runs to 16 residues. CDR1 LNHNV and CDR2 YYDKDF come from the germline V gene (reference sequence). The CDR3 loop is CATSSVAVSGANVLTF. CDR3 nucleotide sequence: TGTGCCACCAGCAGTGTAGCGGTATCTGGGGCCAACGTCCTGACTTTC.

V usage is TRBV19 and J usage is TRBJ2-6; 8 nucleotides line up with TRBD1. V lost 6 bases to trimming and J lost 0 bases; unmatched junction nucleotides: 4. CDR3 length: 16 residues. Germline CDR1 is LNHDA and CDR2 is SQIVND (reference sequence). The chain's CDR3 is CASSKTGGSGANVLTF. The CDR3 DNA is TGTGCCAGTAGCAAAACAGGGGGCTCTGGGGCCAACGTCCTGACTTTC.

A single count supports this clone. Here the CDR3 reads CASSHWRGFENTEAFF. The CDR3 region has the DNA TGCGCCAGCAGCCATTGGCGGGGGTTTGAAAACACTGAAGCTTTCTTT. This sequence joins TRBV4-1 and TRBJ1-1, with a tentative D call TRBD1 (5 bases). The CDR3 is made up of 16 amino acids. V was pared by 3 bases and J by 2 bases, with 16 bases between. Germline loops: CDR1 MGHRA, CDR2 YSYEKL.

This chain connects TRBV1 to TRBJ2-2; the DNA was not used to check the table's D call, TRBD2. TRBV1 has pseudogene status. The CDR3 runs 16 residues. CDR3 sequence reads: CTSSQGGVVTDGELFF. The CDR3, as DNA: TGCACCAGCAGCCAAGGGGGGGTCGTTACTGACGGGGAGCTGTTTTTT.

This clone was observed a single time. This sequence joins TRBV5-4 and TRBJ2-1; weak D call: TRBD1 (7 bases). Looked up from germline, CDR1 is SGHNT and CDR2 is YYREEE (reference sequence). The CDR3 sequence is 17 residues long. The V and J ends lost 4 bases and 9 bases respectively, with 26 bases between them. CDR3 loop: CASSETRGGLEGGEQFF. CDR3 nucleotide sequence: TGTGCCAGCAGCGAGACTAGAGGGGGCCTTGAGGGGGGTGAGCAGTTCTTC.

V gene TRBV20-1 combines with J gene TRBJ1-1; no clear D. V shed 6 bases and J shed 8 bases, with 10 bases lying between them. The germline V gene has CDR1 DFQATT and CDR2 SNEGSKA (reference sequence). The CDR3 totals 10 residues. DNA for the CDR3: TGCAGTGCAGTACAGATAGAAGCTTTCTTT. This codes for CSAVQIEAFF.

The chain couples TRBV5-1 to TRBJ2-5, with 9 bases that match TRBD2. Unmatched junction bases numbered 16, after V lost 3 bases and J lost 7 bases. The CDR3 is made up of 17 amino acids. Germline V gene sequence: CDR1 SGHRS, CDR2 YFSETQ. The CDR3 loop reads CASSSAEGREGLGTQYF. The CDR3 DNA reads TGCGCCAGCAGCTCCGCAGAGGGGCGGGAGGGCCTTGGGACCCAGTACTTC.

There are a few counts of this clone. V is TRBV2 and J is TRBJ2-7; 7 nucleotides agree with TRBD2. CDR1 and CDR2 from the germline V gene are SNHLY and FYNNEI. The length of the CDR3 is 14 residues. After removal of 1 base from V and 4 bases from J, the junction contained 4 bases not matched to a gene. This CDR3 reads CASSEVGGGYEQYF. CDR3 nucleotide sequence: TGTGCCAGCAGTGAAGTTGGGGGGGGTTACGAGCAGTACTTC.

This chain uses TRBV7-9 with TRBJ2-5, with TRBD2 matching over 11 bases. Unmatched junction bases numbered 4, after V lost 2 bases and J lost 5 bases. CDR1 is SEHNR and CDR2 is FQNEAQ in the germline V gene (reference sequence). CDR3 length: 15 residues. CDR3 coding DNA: TGTGCCAGCAGCTTAATGACTAGCGGGGTGGAGACCCAGTACTTC. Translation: CASSLMTSGVETQYF.

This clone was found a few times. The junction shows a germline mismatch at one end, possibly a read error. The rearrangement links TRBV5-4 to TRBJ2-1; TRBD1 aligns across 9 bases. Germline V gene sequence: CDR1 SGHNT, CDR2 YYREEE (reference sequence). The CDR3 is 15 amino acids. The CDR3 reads CASSASGTGFDEQFF. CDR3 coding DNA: TGCGCCAGCAGCGCCTCCGGGACAGGGTTTGATGAGCAGTTCTTC.

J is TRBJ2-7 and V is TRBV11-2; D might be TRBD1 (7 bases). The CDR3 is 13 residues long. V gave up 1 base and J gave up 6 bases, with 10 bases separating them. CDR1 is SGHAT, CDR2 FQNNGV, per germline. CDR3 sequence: CASSLVRGVEQYF. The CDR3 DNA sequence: TGTGCCAGCAGCTTAGTCAGGGGGGTCGAGCAGTACTTC.

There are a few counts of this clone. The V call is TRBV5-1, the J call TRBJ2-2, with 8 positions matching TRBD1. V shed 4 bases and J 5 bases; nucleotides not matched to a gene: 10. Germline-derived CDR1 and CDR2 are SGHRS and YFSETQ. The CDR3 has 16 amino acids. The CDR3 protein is CASSDGRTGSTGELFF. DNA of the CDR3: TGCGCCAGCAGCGATGGTCGGACAGGGAGTACCGGGGAGCTGTTTTTT.

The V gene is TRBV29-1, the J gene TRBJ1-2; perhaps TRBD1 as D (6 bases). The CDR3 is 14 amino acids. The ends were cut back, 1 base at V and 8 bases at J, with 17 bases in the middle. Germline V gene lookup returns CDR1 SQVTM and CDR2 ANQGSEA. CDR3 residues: CSVEGTGKASGYTF. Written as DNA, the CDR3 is TGCAGCGTTGAAGGTACAGGGAAAGCTAGCGGCTACACCTTC.

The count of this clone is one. The CDR3: CASIPRQGTNYGYTF. The CDR3 DNA sequence: TGTGCCAGCATTCCTAGACAGGGGACTAACTATGGCTACACCTTC. This chain joins TRBV2 and TRBJ1-2; TRBD1 matches 8 bases. The CDR3 loop spans 15 amino acids. The V gene's germline CDR1 is SNHLY and CDR2 FYNNEI. V was pared by 7 bases and J by 0 bases, with 7 bases of the junction left unmatched.

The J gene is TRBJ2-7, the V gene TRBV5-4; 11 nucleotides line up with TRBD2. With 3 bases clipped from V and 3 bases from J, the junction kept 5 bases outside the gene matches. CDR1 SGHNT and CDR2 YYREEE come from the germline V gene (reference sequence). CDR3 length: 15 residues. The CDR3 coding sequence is TGTGCCAGCAGCTCCCCGGGACTAGCGGTCTACGAGCAGTACTTC. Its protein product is CASSSPGLAVYEQYF.

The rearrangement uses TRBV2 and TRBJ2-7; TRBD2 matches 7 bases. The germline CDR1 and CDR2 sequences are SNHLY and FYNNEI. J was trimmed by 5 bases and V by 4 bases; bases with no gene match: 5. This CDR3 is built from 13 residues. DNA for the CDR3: TGTGCCAGCAGTGCCTGGGGGGGAAACGAGCAGTACTTC. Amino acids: CASSAWGGNEQYF.

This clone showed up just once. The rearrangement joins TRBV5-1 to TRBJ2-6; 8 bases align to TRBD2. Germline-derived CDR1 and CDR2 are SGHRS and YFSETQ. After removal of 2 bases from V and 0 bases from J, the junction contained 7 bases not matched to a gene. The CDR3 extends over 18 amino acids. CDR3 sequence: CASSFVAGSFSGANVLTF. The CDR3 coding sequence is TGCGCCAGCAGCTTCGTAGCGGGATCTTTCTCTGGGGCCAACGTCCTGACTTTC.